This section outlines one TCR beta chain sequence together with its context. This record belongs to a study of human thymus T cells. This CDR3 comprises 16 residues. Germline trimming cut 8 bases from V and 5 bases from J; bases unmatched to any gene: 11. Germline CDR1 reads ENHRY; CDR2 reads SYGVKD. Resected material from corrective heart surgery provided the thymus tissue analysed. Profiled with immunoSEQ multiplex PCR; TCRdb holds only in-frame clones, not every one. The sample has about 78,000 clones, just over 95% seen once. The sequencing sample was made of thymus tissue. The chain employs TRBV10-3 and TRBJ2-1; 11 bases fit TRBD2. This clonotype was obtained from a boy under two years old with a congenital heart defect but otherwise immunologically healthy. CDR3 loop: CAIGSSGRAGDNEQFF. The CDR3 DNA reads as TGTGCCATCGGTAGTAGCGGGAGGGCCGGTGACAATGAGCAGTTCTTC.